The 32 T cell receptor beta chains in this list originate from one sample, sequenced in a study of T cell repertoires in cytomegalovirus infection. Their specific antigens are unknown. TCRdb reanalysed the reads using MiXCR and keeps one entry per CDR3 protein. Here the sample spans around 140,000 distinct CDR3 sequences, roughly 32% being singletons. Sequencing used CD8+ T cells from cultured PBMCs, obtained from culture after CMV antigen stimulation. The receptor source for this set is a human donor in good health (CMV status not recorded). Some clones in this sample may be carry-over from other donors' samples.

The gene calls are TRBV28 and TRBJ1-6; 9 bases are shared with TRBD1. J was trimmed by 10 bases and V by 7 bases; bases with no gene match: 8. The CDR3 loop spans 14 amino acids. The germline V gene has CDR1 MDHEN and CDR2 SYDVKM. CDR3 DNA sequence: TGTGCCAGCAACTTAGGGACAGGGCACTCACCCCTCCACTTT. It is translated as CASNLGTGHSPLHF.

This clonotype was found a few times. This chain uses TRBV25-1 with TRBJ2-5, with 11 bases lining up with TRBD2. Trimming cost V 7 bases and J 10 bases; bases outside gene matches: 2. The CDR3 is 11 amino acids. Germline-derived CDR1 and CDR2 are MGHDK and SYGVNS. DNA of the CDR3: TGTGCCAGCACTACTAGCGGGAGCCAGTACTTC. It encodes CASTTSGSQYF.

The chain employs TRBV27 and TRBJ2-1, with TRBD2 matching over 7 bases. In germline, CDR1 is MNHEY, CDR2 SMNVEV (reference sequence). This CDR3 region has 14 residues. The junction had 6 bases not matched to a gene; V was cut back by 5 bases and J by 5 bases. CDR3 coding DNA: TGTGCCAGCAGTCCGGACCGGGGGGACAATGAGCAGTTCTTC. Translation gives CASSPDRGDNEQFF.

V and J are TRBV6-6 and TRBJ2-7; possible D gene TRBD1, 6 bases. V was pared by 7 bases and J by 2 bases, with 21 bases between. Germline lookup yields CDR1 MNHNY and CDR2 SVGAGI (reference sequence). The CDR3 contains 16 residues. This CDR3 reads CASTDRDKTWAYEQYF. The DNA for the CDR3 is TGTGCCAGCACCGATCGGGACAAAACATGGGCCTACGAGCAGTACTTC.

The rearrangement joins TRBV28 to TRBJ1-5; D not certain. CDR1 and CDR2 from the germline V gene are MDHEN and SYDVKM. The CDR3 contains 15 residues. V dropped 2 bases and J dropped 4 bases, with 12 bases sitting between them. DNA for the CDR3: TGTGCCAGCAGTTTACGTGGATTGGGGAATCAGCCCCAGCATTTT. It specifies CASSLRGLGNQPQHF.

This clonotype was seen more than once but under ten times. V and J are TRBV6-1 and TRBJ1-2; D unresolved. The germline CDR1 and CDR2 sequences are MNHNS and SASEGT. Trimming pared 4 bases from V and 0 bases from J, leaving 9 bases between. The CDR3 runs to 14 residues. CDR3: CASSVVGSNYGYTF. The CDR3 DNA reads as TGTGCCAGCAGTGTGGTAGGGTCTAACTATGGCTACACCTTC.

This clonotype has ten or more counts. The chain couples TRBV27 to TRBJ2-7; D possibly corresponds to TRBD2 (7 bases). CDR1 and CDR2 from the germline V gene are MNHEY and SMNVEV (reference sequence). This CDR3 has 15 amino acids. Trimming removed 6 bases at V and 4 bases at J, with 19 bases between. CDR3 in amino acids: CASSRGGGAQYEQYF. The CDR3 DNA reads TGTGCCAGCAGCCGGGGCGGGGGCGCCCAATACGAGCAGTACTTC.

The table lists this clonotype with a few counts. This CDR3 is CASKEGDYYYNEQFF. The CDR3 DNA follows: TGTGCCAGCAAAGAGGGGGACTACTACTACAATGAGCAGTTCTTC. This sequence joins TRBV2 and TRBJ2-1; perhaps TRBD2 as D (7 bases). The CDR3 length is 15 residues. V dropped 7 bases and J dropped 3 bases, with 16 bases sitting between them. Germline CDR1 and CDR2: SNHLY and FYNNEI.

The chain employs TRBV24-1 and TRBJ2-2; D is unresolved. CDR3 length: 13 residues. Trimming took 0 bases from V and 7 from J, leaving 5 bases between them. Germline V gene lookup returns CDR1 KGHDR and CDR2 SFDVKD. Here the CDR3 reads CATSDLIGGELFF. The CDR3 DNA follows: TGTGCCACCAGTGATTTGATAGGCGGGGAGCTGTTTTTT.

The CDR3 coding sequence is TGTGCCAGCAACAGGGGAAGCGCCTATGGCTACACCTTC. Amino acids: CASNRGSAYGYTF. The V and J genes are TRBV25-1 and TRBJ1-2; 7 nucleotides agree with TRBD1. Trimming at V came to 7 bases and at J to 4 bases, leaving 6 bases not matched to a gene. Germline loops: CDR1 MGHDK, CDR2 SYGVNS. The CDR3 is 13 residues long.

The V call is TRBV7-4, the J call TRBJ2-5; D could derive from TRBD1 or TRBD2 (5 bases each). Germline-derived CDR1 and CDR2 are SGHVT and SQSDAQ. Trimming pared 11 bases from V and 5 bases from J, leaving 12 bases between. This CDR3 contains 11 residues. The CDR3 nucleotides are TGTGCCGGGGACGGGGTGGAGACCCAGTACTTC. It translates to CAGDGVETQYF.

The chain employs TRBV11-2 and TRBJ2-7; D not resolved. Trimming stripped 3 bases from V and 8 bases from J, with 17 bases between. Germline V gene data show CDR1 as SGHAT and CDR2 as FQNNGV. The CDR3 runs to 14 residues. The CDR3 sequence: CASSLYTDPTKQYF. The CDR3 DNA sequence: TGTGCCAGCAGCTTGTACACGGACCCTACGAAGCAGTACTTC.

This clonotype was seen a few times. DNA of the CDR3: TGTGCCTCGGGGACAGGCCGGTTAATTGTCACTGAAGCTTTCTTT. The encoded protein is CASGTGRLIVTEAFF. The chain uses TRBV6-2 or TRBV6-3 and TRBJ1-1; 8 bases align to TRBD1. CDR3 length: 15 amino acids. The trim removed 11 bases at V and 4 bases at J, leaving 15 bases unmatched. The V gene's germline CDR1 is MNHEY and CDR2 SVGEGT.

This clonotype was picked up a small number of times. The chain uses TRBV7-6 and TRBJ2-7, with unresolved D. Between the trimmed V and J ends, which lost 1 base and 2 bases, there was a span of 9 bases. CDR3 length: 14 residues. From germline, CDR1 is SGHVS and CDR2 FNYEAQ. DNA for the CDR3: TGTGCCAGCAGCTTAGATAACCTTCCCTACGAGCAGTACTTC. This sequence encodes CASSLDNLPYEQYF.

The chain links TRBV2 to TRBJ2-7, with TRBD2 identical over 8 bases. This CDR3 has 15 amino acids. The J segment lost 2 bases and the V segment lost 8 bases, leaving 11 bases of the junction unmatched. Germline values: CDR1 SNHLY, CDR2 FYNNEI. In DNA form, the CDR3 reads TGTGCCAGCCTCGAGGCGAGCGGGGGAACCTACGAGCAGTACTTC. Protein: CASLEASGGTYEQYF. Filled out from reference TRBV2 and TRBJ2-7, the complete variable domain reads EPEVTQTPSHQVTQMGQEVILRCVPISNHLYFYWYRQILGQKVEFLVSFYNNEISEKSEIFDDQFSVERPDGSNFTLKIRSTKLEDSAMYFCASLEASGGTYEQYFGPGTRLTVT.

At least ten counts were recorded for this clonotype. The CDR3 DNA reads as TGTGCCAGCAGATGGCAGGCAGCCTACAATGAGCAGTTCTTC. Translated, it gives CASRWQAAYNEQFF. The V and J genes are TRBV6-2 or TRBV6-3 and TRBJ2-1; D not resolved. Deletions cut 6 bases from V and 2 bases from J, with 11 bases between. CDR3 length equals 14 residues. Germline V gives CDR1 MNHEY, CDR2 SVGEGT.

The V gene is TRBV3-1, the J gene TRBJ1-1; no reliable D call. Trimming pared 0 bases from V and 4 bases from J, leaving 12 bases between. Germline V gene lookup returns CDR1 LGHDT and CDR2 YNNKEL (reference sequence). The CDR3 has 15 residues. In DNA form, the CDR3 reads TGTGCCAGCAGCCAAGATATGGCGGCATCCACTGAAGCTTTCTTT. It encodes CASSQDMAASTEAFF.

The rearrangement links TRBV27 to TRBJ2-7; D might be TRBD1 (6 bases). The ends were cut back, 5 bases at V and 6 bases at J, with 17 bases in the middle. CDR3 length equals 14 residues. CDR1 MNHEY and CDR2 SMNVEV come from the germline V gene (reference sequence). The CDR3 sequence: CASSPQGWASEQYF. The CDR3 nucleotides are TGTGCCAGCAGTCCACAGGGATGGGCCTCCGAGCAGTACTTC.

The chain employs TRBV4-1 and TRBJ2-5, with 13 bases lining up with TRBD2. With V trimmed by 2 bases and J by 5 bases, 2 bases remained unmatched. The CDR3 is made up of 15 amino acids. Germline CDR1 MGHRA, CDR2 YSYEKL. The CDR3 reads CASSQKLAGGETQYF. The CDR3 region has the DNA TGCGCCAGCAGCCAAAAACTAGCGGGGGGGGAGACCCAGTACTTC.

This clonotype came up a few times. V and J are TRBV5-1 and TRBJ2-1; a weak D match, TRBD1 (5 bases). CDR3 length: 13 amino acids. The V and J ends lost 0 bases and 6 bases respectively, with 7 bases between them. Germline-derived CDR1 and CDR2 are SGHRS and YFSETQ. The CDR3 DNA is TGCGCCAGCAGCTTGGGACAGCCCAATGAGCAGTTCTTC. It specifies CASSLGQPNEQFF.

The CDR3 DNA follows: TGTGCCAGCAGTTTATTCGGTGAGCGGGGGAAAGAGACCCAGTACTTC. Translated, it gives CASSLFGERGKETQYF. This rearrangement joins TRBV28 to TRBJ2-5; 8 nucleotides agree with TRBD2. Germline V gene lookup returns CDR1 MDHEN and CDR2 SYDVKM. With 1 base clipped from V and 3 bases from J, the junction kept 7 bases outside the gene matches. The CDR3 length is 16 residues.

This clonotype occurred a few times. The chain has TRBV6-1 and TRBJ2-1, with 8 bases that match TRBD2. The germline CDR1 and CDR2 sequences are MNHNS and SASEGT. The CDR3 has 13 amino acids. With 7 bases clipped from V and 8 bases from J, the junction kept 7 bases outside the gene matches. CDR3 nucleotide sequence: TGTGCCAGCATCGAGCGGGGGATCTATGAGCAGTTCTTC. Translating it yields CASIERGIYEQFF.

This clonotype was detected many times. The chain joins TRBV12-3 or TRBV12-4 to TRBJ1-2; D is perhaps TRBD1 (6 bases). V was shortened by 8 bases and J by 6 bases, with 13 bases between the two germline ends. The length of the CDR3 is 12 residues. The CDR3 DNA sequence: TGTGCCAGCTCCGGGGGGGCGCATGGCTACACCTTC. Translated: CASSGGAHGYTF.

There are a few counts of this clonotype. The chain joins TRBV12-5 to TRBJ1-1, with unresolved D. This CDR3 is 11 amino acids long. Per the germline V gene, CDR1 is LGHNT and CDR2 is FRNRAP. The V end was cut by 1 base, the J end by 7 bases, with 4 bases between. CDR3 sequence (DNA): TGTGCTAGTGGTTTGGGGGGTGAAGCTTTCTTT. Translation: CASGLGGEAFF.

The CDR3 sequence is CACIAGGGSSYNEQFF. Written as DNA, the CDR3 is TGTGCCTGCATCGCCGGCGGGGGAAGCTCCTACAATGAGCAGTTCTTC. This sequence joins TRBV19 and TRBJ2-1; 7 bases agree with TRBD2. Germline loops: CDR1 LNHDA, CDR2 SQIVND (reference sequence). The trim removed 11 bases at V and 0 bases at J, leaving 13 bases unmatched. The CDR3 has 16 residues. The full variable domain, with the rest looked up from reference TRBV19 and TRBJ2-1, is DGGITQSPKYLFRKEGQNVTLSCEQNLNHDAMYWYRQDPGQGLRLIYYSQIVNDFQKGDIAEGYSVSREKKESFPLTVTSAQKNPTAFYLCACIAGGGSSYNEQFFGPGTRLTVL.

Comment on this clonotype: Here the CDR3 omits its conserved ending phenylalanine or tryptophan, so a read error is the likely source. The chain couples TRBV7-2 to TRBJ2-2; D is undetermined. V shed 5 bases and J shed 2 bases, with 12 bases lying between them. Germline CDR1 is SGHTA and CDR2 is FQGNSA. The CDR3 covers 15 residues. CDR3 protein: CASSPTLLNTGELFS. The DNA of the CDR3 is TGTGCCAGCAGCCCGACACTCCTCAACACCGGGGAGCTGTTTTCT.

V gene TRBV5-8 combines with J gene TRBJ1-1; D is undetermined. Trimming left V 0 bases short and J 13 bases short, with 13 bases between. This CDR3 is 12 amino acids long. The germline gives CDR1 SGHTS, CDR2 YDEGEE. The CDR3 protein is CASSLDWFVSFF. CDR3 DNA sequence: TGTGCCAGCAGCTTGGACTGGTTTGTGAGTTTCTTT.

Ten or more counts support this clonotype. The J gene is TRBJ1-1, the V gene TRBV7-3, with 7 bases aligning to TRBD1. This CDR3 spans 16 amino acids. Germline V gene data show CDR1 as SGHTA and CDR2 as FQGTGA. The junction had 12 bases not matched to a gene; V was cut back by 3 bases and J by 5 bases. The CDR3: CASSFRAGGKTTEAFF. The CDR3 nucleotides read TGTGCCAGCAGCTTTAGGGCAGGGGGTAAAACAACTGAAGCTTTCTTT.

V usage is TRBV13 and J usage is TRBJ2-3; D gene unclear. Per germline, CDR1 PRHDT and CDR2 FYEKMQ (reference sequence). The V and J ends lost 2 bases and 3 bases respectively, with 12 bases between them. The CDR3 extends over 15 amino acids. CDR3 residues: CASSLSQAITDTQYF. The DNA of the CDR3 is TGTGCCAGCAGCTTAAGCCAGGCAATAACAGATACGCAGTATTTT.

The rearrangement links TRBV6-1 to TRBJ1-5; 10 bases agree with TRBD1. Germline V lookup: CDR1 MNHNS, CDR2 SASEGT. The CDR3 runs to 15 residues. The V segment lost 3 bases and the J segment 9 bases; nucleotides outside the gene matches: 8. CDR3: CASSDLGQGITPQHF. CDR3 sequence (DNA): TGTGCCAGCAGTGATCTGGGACAGGGGATAACGCCCCAGCATTTT.

The gene calls are TRBV5-4 and TRBJ2-7; weak D call: TRBD1 (6 bases). The V gene's germline CDR1 is SGHNT and CDR2 YYREEE (reference sequence). The CDR3 extends over 12 amino acids. The germline V and J ends were trimmed by 4 bases and 7 bases, with 12 bases remaining between them. CDR3 DNA: TGTGCCAGCAGCACGGGACATGTGGAGCAGTACTTC. Amino acids: CASSTGHVEQYF.

CDR3 residues: CASSLVGGVNSYNEQFF. The CDR3 region has the DNA TGTGCCAGCAGTTTAGTCGGGGGTGTAAACTCCTACAATGAGCAGTTCTTC. This sequence joins TRBV27 and TRBJ2-1, with D possibly TRBD2 on 6 matching bases. This CDR3 contains 17 residues. V lost 2 bases and J 0 bases, leaving 14 bases between the germline ends. CDR1 is MNHEY, CDR2 SMNVEV, per germline (reference sequence).